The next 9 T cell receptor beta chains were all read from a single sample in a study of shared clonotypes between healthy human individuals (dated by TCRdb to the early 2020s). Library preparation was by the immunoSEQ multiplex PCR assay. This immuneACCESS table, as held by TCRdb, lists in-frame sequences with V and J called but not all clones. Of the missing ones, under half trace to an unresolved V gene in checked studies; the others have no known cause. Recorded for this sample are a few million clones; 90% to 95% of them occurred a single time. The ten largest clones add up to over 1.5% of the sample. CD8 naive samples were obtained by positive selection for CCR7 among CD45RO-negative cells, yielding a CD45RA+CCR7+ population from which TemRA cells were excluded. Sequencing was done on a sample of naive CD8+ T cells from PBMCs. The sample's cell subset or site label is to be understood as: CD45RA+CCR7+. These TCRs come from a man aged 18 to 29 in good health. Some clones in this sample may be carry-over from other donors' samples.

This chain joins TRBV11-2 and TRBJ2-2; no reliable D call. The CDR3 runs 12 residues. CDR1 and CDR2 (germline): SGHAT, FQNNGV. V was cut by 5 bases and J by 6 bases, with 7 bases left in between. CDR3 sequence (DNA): TGTGCCAGCAGCCCGAAACCCGGGGAGCTGTTTTTT. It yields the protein CASSPKPGELFF.

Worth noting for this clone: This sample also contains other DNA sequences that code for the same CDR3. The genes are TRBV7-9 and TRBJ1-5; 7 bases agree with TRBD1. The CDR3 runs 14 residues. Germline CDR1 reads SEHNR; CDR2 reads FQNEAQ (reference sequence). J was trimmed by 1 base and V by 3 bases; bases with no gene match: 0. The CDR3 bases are TGTGCCAGCAGCTTGGGACAGAGCAATCAGCCCCAGCATTTT. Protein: CASSLGQSNQPQHF.

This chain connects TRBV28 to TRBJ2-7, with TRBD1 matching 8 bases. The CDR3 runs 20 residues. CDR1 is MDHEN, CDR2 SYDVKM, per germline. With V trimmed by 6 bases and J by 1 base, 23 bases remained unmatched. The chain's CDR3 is CASSPPFLGRGLKMSYEQYF. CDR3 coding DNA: TGTGCCAGCAGCCCGCCATTTTTGGGCAGGGGGCTTAAGATGTCCTACGAGCAGTACTTC.

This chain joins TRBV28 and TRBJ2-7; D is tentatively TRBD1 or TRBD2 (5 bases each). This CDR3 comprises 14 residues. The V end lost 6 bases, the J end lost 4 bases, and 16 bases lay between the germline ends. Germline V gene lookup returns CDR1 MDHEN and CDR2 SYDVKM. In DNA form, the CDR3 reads TGTGCCAGCAGCTCCGGGACGGCAGCATACGAGCAGTACTTC. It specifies CASSSGTAAYEQYF.

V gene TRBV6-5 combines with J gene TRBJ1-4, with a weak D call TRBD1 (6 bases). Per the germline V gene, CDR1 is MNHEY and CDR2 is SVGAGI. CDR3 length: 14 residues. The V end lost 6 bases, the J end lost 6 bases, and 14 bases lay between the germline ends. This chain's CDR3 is CASSSRGYHEKLFF. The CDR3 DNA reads TGTGCCAGCAGCTCCAGGGGATATCATGAAAAACTGTTTTTT.

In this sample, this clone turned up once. The CDR3 loop is CASSVGAGGGEKLFF. The CDR3 nucleotides read TGTGCCAGCAGCGTGGGGGCGGGCGGAGGAGAAAAACTGTTTTTT. V gene TRBV9 combines with J gene TRBJ1-4; maybe TRBD1 (6 bases). Trimming cost V 2 bases and J 8 bases, with 16 bases left between them. The CDR3 is 15 residues long. The germline CDR1 and CDR2 sequences are SGDLS and YYNGEE. Full variable domain (rest looked up from reference TRBV9 and TRBJ1-4): DSGVTQTPKHLITATGQRVTLRCSPRSGDLSVYWYQQSLDQGLQFLIQYYNGEERAKGNILERFSAQQFPDLHSELNLSSLELGDSALYFCASSVGAGGGEKLFFGSGTQLSVL.

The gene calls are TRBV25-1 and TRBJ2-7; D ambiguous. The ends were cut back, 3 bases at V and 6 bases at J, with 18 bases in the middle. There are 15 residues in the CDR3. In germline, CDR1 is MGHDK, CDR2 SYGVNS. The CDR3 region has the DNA TGTGCCAGCAGTGACCCCCACGGCCTGATGGGCGAGCAGTACTTC. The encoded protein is CASSDPHGLMGEQYF.

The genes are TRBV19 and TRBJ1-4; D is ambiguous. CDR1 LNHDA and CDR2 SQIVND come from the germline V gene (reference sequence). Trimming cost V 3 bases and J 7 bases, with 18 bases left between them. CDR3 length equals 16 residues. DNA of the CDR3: TGTGCCAGTAGTATGGTCGAGCCCCAGTTCCCTGAAAAACTGTTTTTT. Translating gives CASSMVEPQFPEKLFF.

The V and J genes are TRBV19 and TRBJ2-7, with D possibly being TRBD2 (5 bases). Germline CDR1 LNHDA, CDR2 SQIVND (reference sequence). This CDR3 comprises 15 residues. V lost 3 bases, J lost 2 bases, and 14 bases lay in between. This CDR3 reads CASSITEKGAYEQYF. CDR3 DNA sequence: TGTGCCAGTAGTATTACCGAGAAGGGAGCCTACGAGCAGTACTTC.